The rows below give T cell receptor beta chains drawn from one sample of a study of blood T cell repertoires in COVID-19. Method: immunoSEQ multiplex PCR; TCRdb's copy keeps in-frame clones and lacks some. The sample consists of hundreds of thousands of clones, 89% of them appearing once. The sample consisted of PBMCs or T cells enriched from blood (not recorded which). The source of these receptors is a man in his fifties or sixties who had recovered from COVID-19. CDR3s include the opening cysteine and the closing phenylalanine or tryptophan. A D gene is named only where the DNA matches it firmly. Clone size is given for some rows only: seen once, a few or many times, or a class if the clone is expanded.

TRBV3-1/TRBV3-2	TRBJ1-2	-	-	TGTGCCAGCAGCCAAGTGGTAGCTAACTATGGCTACACCTTC	CASSQVVANYGYTF
TRBV27	TRBJ2-7	TRBD1	-	TGTGCCAGCAGTCTATCTACAGGGGCCCTCTACGAGCAGTACTTC	CASSLSTGALYEQYF
TRBV6-5	TRBJ2-4	-	-	TGTGCCAGCAGGTCCCTTGACACGGCCAAAAACATTCAGTACTTC	CASRSLDTAKNIQYF
TRBV6-2/TRBV6-3	TRBJ2-1	-	-	TGTGCCAGCAGTTGGCGGAACTCCTACAATGAGCAGTTCTTC	CASSWRNSYNEQFF
TRBV5-4	TRBJ1-1	-	-	TGTGCCAGCAACCCACCAGGCGGGAGCAACACTGAAGCTTTCTTT	CASNPPGGSNTEAFF
TRBV19	TRBJ1-3	-	-	TGTGCCAGTAGTATCTCGGGCAGGACTTTCTCTGGAAACACCATATATTTT	CASSISGRTFSGNTIYF
TRBV11-3	TRBJ2-7	TRBD1	-	TGTGCCAGCAGTACCGACGGGACAGGGGACCACGAGCAGTACTTC	CASSTDGTGDHEQYF
TRBV10-1	TRBJ2-7	TRBD2	-	TGCGCCAGCAGTGAGGATAGCGGGCGAGACCTCCACGAGCAGTACTTC	CASSEDSGRDLHEQYF
TRBV6-2/TRBV6-3	TRBJ2-4	TRBD2	-	TGTGCCAGCAGCGTCGGACGGGAGGGGAACATTCAGTACTTC	CASSVGREGNIQYF
TRBV28	TRBJ1-1	TRBD1	-	TGTGCCAGCAGTTTAGCGGGACAGGGGTGGAACACTGAAGCTTTCTTT	CASSLAGQGWNTEAFF
TRBV19	TRBJ2-1	TRBD1	-	TGTGCCAGTAGTATCGGCAGGGGGCAGAATGAGCAGTTCTTC	CASSIGRGQNEQFF
TRBV24-1	TRBJ2-5	-	-	TGTGCCACCAGTGATTTGCTCAGGGGTGGAGAGACCCAGTACTTC	CATSDLLRGGETQYF
TRBV7-9	TRBJ2-3	-	-	TGTGCCAGCAGCCCCCCTAGCGCAGATACGCAGTATTTT	CASSPPSADTQYF
TRBV28	TRBJ1-1	TRBD1	-	TGTGCCAGCAGTTTGGGACAGGCGTACACTGAAGCTTTCTTT	CASSLGQAYTEAFF
TRBV5-1	TRBJ2-7	-	-	TGCGCCAGCAGCCCAGGGTATCCTACCTACGAGCAGTACTTC	CASSPGYPTYEQYF
TRBV7-2	TRBJ1-4	-	-	TGTGCCAGCAGCCCACAGGCCAGTGGGGAAGAAAAACTGTTTTTT	CASSPQASGEEKLFF
TRBV7-2	TRBJ2-2	-	-	TGTGCCAGCAGCTTAGCGTTTCTAGCTGGGGCCGGGGAGCTGTTTTTT	CASSLAFLAGAGELFF
TRBV5-1	TRBJ1-2	-	-	TGCGCCAGCAGCTTACAGGGTAATGAGGATGGCTACACCTTC	CASSLQGNEDGYTF
TRBV7-9	TRBJ2-2	-	-	TGTGCCAGCAGCCGGAGGGGGCTTTTAAGGACCGGGGAGCTGTTTTTT	CASSRRGLLRTGELFF
TRBV10-3	TRBJ2-5	TRBD1	-	TGTGCCATTCAGGACAGGGACCAAGAGACCCAGTACTTC	CAIQDRDQETQYF
TRBV11-2	TRBJ2-7	TRBD2	-	TGTGCCAGCAGCTTAGGTGGTGGACTAGCGGGAGCGGTTGGCGGGGAGCAGTACTTC	CASSLGGGLAGAVGGEQYF
TRBV18	TRBJ2-5	TRBD2	-	TGTGCCAGCTCACCTGGGACTAGCGGGAGAGAGACCCAGTACTTC	CASSPGTSGRETQYF
TRBV5-1	TRBJ1-6	TRBD1	-	TGCGCCAGCAGTTTACGGGACAGCTATAATTCACCCCTCCACTTT	CASSLRDSYNSPLHF
TRBV2	TRBJ1-5	-	-	TGTGCCAGCACTGGACAAACTAGCAATCAGCCCCAGCATTTT	CASTGQTSNQPQHF
TRBV12-3/TRBV12-4	TRBJ2-7	TRBD2	few	TGTGCCACTGCTAGCGGGAGTTACGAGCAGTACTTC	CATASGSYEQYF
TRBV4-1	TRBJ2-1	TRBD2	-	TGCGCCAGCAGCCAACGTTCCGGGACTAGCGGACGACTAATCTCCTACAATGAGCAGTTCTTC	CASSQRSGTSGRLISYNEQFF
TRBV30	TRBJ1-2	TRBD1	-	TGTGCCTGGACACAGGGGGCGGACTATGGCTACACCTTC	CAWTQGADYGYTF
TRBV4-2	TRBJ2-7	TRBD2	-	TGTGCCAGCAGCCATCTAGCGGGGTCTTCCTACGAGCAGTACTTC	CASSHLAGSSYEQYF
TRBV20-1	TRBJ1-5	-	-	TGCAGTGCTAGTTTACGGCAGGCCTCCAATCAGCCCCAGCATTTT	CSASLRQASNQPQHF
TRBV5-1	TRBJ2-7	TRBD2	-	TGCGCCAGCAGCTCCCCGGGACTAGCAGACGAGCAGTACTTC	CASSSPGLADEQYF
TRBV5-1	TRBJ2-2	-	once	TGCGCCAGCAGCGGGCGTAGCACCGGGGAGCTGTTTTTT	CASSGRSTGELFF
TRBV19	TRBJ1-5	TRBD1	-	TGTGCCAGTAGTTCGGGACAGCATAGCAATCAGCCCCAGCATTTT	CASSSGQHSNQPQHF
TRBV7-2	TRBJ2-5	TRBD1	-	TGTGCCAGCAGCCTAAATTACAGGGGGCGGCTGGAGACCCAGTACTTC	CASSLNYRGRLETQYF
TRBV5-1	TRBJ2-7	-	few	TGCGCCAGCAGCCAGAACACCTACGAGCAGTACTTC	CASSQNTYEQYF
TRBV9	TRBJ2-3	TRBD2	-	TGTGCCAGCAGCGTAGAGGGACTAGCAACAGATACGCAGTATTTT	CASSVEGLATDTQYF
TRBV5-1	TRBJ2-7	TRBD1	once	TGCGCCAGCAGCCGACAGGGGCTCGGCTCCTACGAGCAGTACTTC	CASSRQGLGSYEQYF
TRBV5-5	TRBJ1-1	-	-	TGTGCCAGCAGCTTGGCGCAGGGTAAAAAGAACACTGAAGCTTTCTTT	CASSLAQGKKNTEAFF